The 21 T cell receptor beta chains below all came from one sample that was sequenced in a study of shared clonotypes between healthy human individuals. Some clones are missing from TCRdb's copy, which holds only in-frame ones; the method was immunoSEQ multiplex PCR. The table lists fewer than 600,000 clones, more than 65% of them singletons. Material: PBMCs. These receptors all stem from a woman aged 40 to 50 in good health. Some clones in this sample may be carry-over from other donors' samples.

The chain combines TRBV28 with TRBJ2-7; either TRBD1 or TRBD2 may fit D (5 bases each). The CDR3 runs to 15 residues. The V gene lost 1 base and the J gene lost 5 bases, with 15 bases spanning the gap. Germline CDR1 MDHEN, CDR2 SYDVKM. CDR3: CASSLSYSGGNEQYF. The CDR3 nucleotides are TGTGCCAGCAGTTTATCCTATTCTGGGGGAAACGAGCAGTACTTC. Full variable domain (remainder filled in from reference TRBV28 and TRBJ2-7): DVKVTQSSRYLVKRTGEKVFLECVQDMDHENMFWYRQDPGLGLRLIYFSYDVKMKEKGDIPEGYSVSREKKERFSLILESASTNQTSMYLCASSLSYSGGNEQYFGPGTRLTVT.

This clone has only one observation. This chain links TRBV6-4 with TRBJ1-5; D possibly corresponds to TRBD1 (5 bases). V lost 5 bases, J lost 3 bases, and 14 bases lay in between. CDR1 and CDR2 from the germline V gene are MRHNA and SNTAGT. CDR3 size: 15 residues. This CDR3 reads CASSPTPGTNQPQHF. CDR3 coding DNA: TGTGCCAGCAGTCCGACCCCGGGGACCAATCAGCCCCAGCATTTT.

V is TRBV10-2 and J is TRBJ2-7; either TRBD1 or TRBD2 may fit D (5 bases each). The V gene's germline CDR1 is WSHSY and CDR2 SAAADI. Trimming cost V 6 bases and J 0 bases, with 21 bases left between them. The CDR3 is 17 residues long. CDR3 nucleotide sequence: TGCGCCAGCAGACCCCCGCCGGGACGGACAAGCTCCTACGAGCAGTACTTC. Its translation: CASRPPPGRTSSYEQYF.

The chain employs TRBV30 and TRBJ2-2, with D uncertain. This CDR3 comprises 13 residues. The germline V gene has CDR1 GTSNPN and CDR2 SVGIG (reference sequence). Between the trimmed V and J ends, which lost 0 bases and 4 bases, there was a span of 6 bases. This CDR3 reads CAWSVLSTGELFF. The CDR3 bases are TGTGCCTGGAGTGTACTAAGCACCGGGGAGCTGTTTTTT.

The chain recombines TRBV12-5 with TRBJ1-1; D not certain. From germline, CDR1 is LGHNT and CDR2 FRNRAP. With 6 bases removed from V and 2 bases from J, the gap between germline ends came to 7 bases. The CDR3 sequence is 12 residues long. CDR3 in amino acids: CASGWGNTEAFF. The CDR3 bases are TGTGCTAGTGGCTGGGGAAACACTGAAGCTTTCTTT.

This clone has just one count. This chain uses TRBV19 with TRBJ1-2, with TRBD1 matching over 7 bases. The CDR3 contains 15 residues. Looked up from germline, CDR1 is LNHDA and CDR2 is SQIVND (reference sequence). With V trimmed by 4 bases and J by 3 bases, 8 bases remained unmatched. As DNA, the CDR3 is TGTGCCAGTAGTACACGACAGGGTGGTCACTATGGCTACACCTTC. Its translation: CASSTRQGGHYGYTF.

About this clone: This may arise from a read error, as a much more abundant clone is one base away. The CDR3 loop is CASSSFNEQFF. The CDR3 DNA reads TGTGCCAGCAGCTCCTTCAATGAGCAGTTCTTC. The chain carries TRBV7-6 and TRBJ2-1; D remains unclear. Germline V gene sequence: CDR1 SGHVS, CDR2 FNYEAQ. The CDR3 extends over 11 amino acids.

The rearrangement uses TRBV27 and TRBJ1-2; 7 positions agree with TRBD1. Germline V gene lookup returns CDR1 MNHEY and CDR2 SMNVEV (reference sequence). The CDR3 length is 15 residues. V was clipped by 3 bases and J by 8 bases; unmatched bases: 12. Here the CDR3 reads CASSFRQQGMKGYTF. The CDR3, as DNA: TGTGCCAGCAGTTTCCGCCAACAGGGGATGAAGGGCTACACCTTC.

V is TRBV15 and J is TRBJ2-1, with 8 nucleotides matching TRBD2. The germline V gene has CDR1 LNHNV and CDR2 YYDKDF (reference sequence). The length of the CDR3 is 16 residues. V gave up 1 base and J gave up 5 bases; unmatched junction bases: 7. Here the CDR3 reads CATSRVRGRSHNEQFF. In DNA, the CDR3 is TGTGCCACCAGCAGAGTTCGCGGGAGGTCCCACAATGAGCAGTTCTTC.

The chain couples TRBV19 to TRBJ1-5; 8 bases are shared with TRBD1. The CDR3 contains 18 residues. V shed 1 base, J shed 1 base, and the junction held 9 bases outside the gene matches. Germline assignment: CDR1 LNHDA and CDR2 SQIVND (reference sequence). CDR3 residues: CASSIAPRQGPSNQPQHF. The CDR3 region has the DNA TGTGCCAGTAGTATAGCCCCACGACAGGGGCCGAGCAATCAGCCCCAGCATTTT.

The chain links TRBV28 to TRBJ2-7; 7 bases are a match to TRBD2. Per the germline V gene, CDR1 is MDHEN and CDR2 is SYDVKM. Germline trimming cut 7 bases from V and 3 bases from J; bases unmatched to any gene: 6. The CDR3 spans 13 residues. The CDR3 sequence: CASTPGLYYEQYF. The DNA of the CDR3 is TGTGCCAGCACCCCGGGACTATACTACGAGCAGTACTTC. The whole variable domain, remainder taken from reference TRBV28 and TRBJ2-7, is DVKVTQSSRYLVKRTGEKVFLECVQDMDHENMFWYRQDPGLGLRLIYFSYDVKMKEKGDIPEGYSVSREKKERFSLILESASTNQTSMYLCASTPGLYYEQYFGPGTRLTVT.

This chain connects TRBV5-1 to TRBJ2-1; D remains ambiguous. The CDR3 totals 12 residues. The germline V and J ends were trimmed by 0 bases and 7 bases, with 5 bases remaining between them. Germline CDR1 is SGHRS and CDR2 is YFSETQ. This chain's CDR3 is CASSLDVNEQFF. The CDR3 region has the DNA TGCGCCAGCAGCTTGGACGTAAATGAGCAGTTCTTC.

The CDR3 is CASSLVWGQPQHF. In nucleotides, the CDR3 is TGTGCCAGCAGCTTGGTGTGGGGTCAGCCCCAGCATTTT. The V gene is TRBV5-4, the J gene TRBJ1-5; no clear D. Trimming removed 0 bases at V and 6 bases at J, with 7 bases between. This CDR3 contains 13 residues. Looked up from germline, CDR1 is SGHNT and CDR2 is YYREEE (reference sequence).

This clone was observed a few times. The V gene is TRBV19, the J gene TRBJ1-1; 7 nucleotides agree with TRBD1. Germline V gene lookup returns CDR1 LNHDA and CDR2 SQIVND (reference sequence). There are 14 residues in the CDR3. V trimming: 9 bases; J trimming: 0 bases; junction bases outside the gene matches: 7. The CDR3 nucleotides are TGTGCCAGCCTGGGACAGCTAATGAACACTGAAGCTTTCTTT. This translates into CASLGQLMNTEAFF.

In its sample, this clone was seen a few times. The chain carries TRBV27 and TRBJ2-2; the D gene could be TRBD1 or TRBD2 (5 bases each). CDR3 length: 14 residues. With 2 bases removed from V and 5 bases from J, the gap between germline ends came to 9 bases. Germline CDR1 reads MNHEY; CDR2 reads SMNVEV (reference sequence). The CDR3: CASSLIGTTGELFF. Written as DNA, the CDR3 is TGTGCCAGCAGTTTAATAGGGACGACCGGGGAGCTGTTTTTT.

The chain carries TRBV5-1 and TRBJ2-7; possibly TRBD1 or TRBD2 for D (5 bases each). Germline CDR1 is SGHRS and CDR2 is YFSETQ. V lost 0 bases and J lost 7, with 14 bases in between. This CDR3 region has 14 residues. The CDR3 bases are TGCGCCAGCAGCTTGGAGGACCTAGAGGGGGAGCAGTACTTC. This sequence encodes CASSLEDLEGEQYF.

V and J are TRBV6-1 and TRBJ1-1, with unresolved D. In germline, CDR1 is MNHNS, CDR2 SASEGT. CDR3 length: 10 amino acids. Trimming cost V 6 bases and J 4 bases, with 3 bases left between them. CDR3 nucleotide sequence: TGTGCCAGCAGGGCCACTGAAGCTTTCTTT. Its protein is CASRATEAFF.

The V call is TRBV6-1, the J call TRBJ1-2; the D is unclear. The CDR3 loop spans 13 amino acids. Germline CDR1 MNHNS, CDR2 SASEGT. V lost 3 bases and J 7 bases, leaving 12 bases between the germline ends. The CDR3 sequence: CASSDRYVGGYTF. CDR3 nucleotide sequence: TGTGCCAGCAGTGACCGGTACGTGGGTGGCTACACCTTC.

The DNA for the CDR3 is TGCGCCAGCAGCCCCATTAAGGGCGGGAGCTCCTACAATGAGCAGTTCTTC. Its translation is CASSPIKGGSSYNEQFF. The V gene is TRBV4-1, the J gene TRBJ2-1, with 7 bases matching TRBD2. Germline CDR1 is MGHRA and CDR2 is YSYEKL. The CDR3 covers 17 residues. V shed 4 bases and J 0 bases; nucleotides not matched to a gene: 9.

The chain is built from TRBV7-2 and TRBJ2-2; D is ambiguous. CDR1 SGHTA and CDR2 FQGNSA come from the germline V gene. CDR3 length: 15 residues. Trimming pared 4 bases from V and 4 bases from J, leaving 13 bases between. Written as DNA, the CDR3 is TGTGCCAGCAGCTCCCAATGGGGATCCACCGGGGAGCTGTTTTTT. The encoded protein is CASSSQWGSTGELFF.

V usage is TRBV28 and J usage is TRBJ2-2; TRBD2 matches 7 bases. Trimming took 5 bases from V and 7 from J; bases not matched to a gene: 22. The CDR3 spans 19 residues. CDR1 MDHEN and CDR2 SYDVKM come from the germline V gene. The CDR3 loop reads CASSPIRVVRSGARGELFF. The CDR3 nucleotides are TGTGCCAGCAGTCCCATCCGGGTGGTTAGGAGCGGGGCCCGCGGGGAGCTGTTTTTT.